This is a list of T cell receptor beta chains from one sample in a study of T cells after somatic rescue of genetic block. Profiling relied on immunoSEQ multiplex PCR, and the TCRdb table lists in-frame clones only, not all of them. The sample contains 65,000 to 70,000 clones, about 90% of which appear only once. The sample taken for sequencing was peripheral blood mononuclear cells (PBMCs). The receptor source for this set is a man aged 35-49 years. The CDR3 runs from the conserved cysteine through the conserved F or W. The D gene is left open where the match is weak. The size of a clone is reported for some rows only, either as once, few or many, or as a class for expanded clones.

CDR3: CASSGSGTSNIQYF; DNA: TGTGCCAGCAGCGGATCCGGGACGTCCAACATTCAGTACTTC; V: TRBV11-3; J: TRBJ2-4; size: NA; D: NA
CDR3: CASSRGLAGDEQFF; DNA: TGTGCCAGCTCACGAGGACTAGCGGGAGACGAGCAGTTCTTC; V: TRBV6-6; J: TRBJ2-1; size: NA; D: TRBD2
CDR3: CASSLGPGQRNEQFF; DNA: TGCGCCAGCAGCCTTGGCCCGGGACAGAGGAATGAGCAGTTCTTC; V: TRBV5-1; J: TRBJ2-1; size: NA; D: TRBD1
CDR3: CAGSWEPNNSPLHF; DNA: TGTGCCGGCTCTTGGGAACCCAATAATTCACCCCTCCACTTT; V: TRBV30; J: TRBJ1-6; size: once; D: NA
CDR3: CASSMGAVTGELFF; DNA: TGTGCCAGTAGTATGGGGGCGGTCACCGGGGAGCTGTTTTTT; V: TRBV19; J: TRBJ2-2; size: NA; D: NA
CDR3: CASSSGQVYYGYTF; DNA: TGTGCCAGCAGCTCCGGACAGGTCTACTATGGCTACACCTTC; V: TRBV7-9; J: TRBJ1-2; size: NA; D: TRBD1
CDR3: CASRDIRTSGRYEQYF; DNA: TGTGCCAGCAGAGACATACGGACTAGCGGGAGATACGAGCAGTACTTC; V: TRBV2; J: TRBJ2-7; size: NA; D: TRBD2
CDR3: CSVEDRRRSDNEQFF; DNA: TGCAGCGTTGAAGATCGACGGAGATCTGACAATGAGCAGTTCTTC; V: TRBV29-1; J: TRBJ2-1; size: NA; D: NA
CDR3: CASSPPSGRTTYEQYF; DNA: TGTGCCAGCTCACCACCTAGCGGGAGGACCACCTACGAGCAGTACTTC; V: TRBV18; J: TRBJ2-7; size: NA; D: TRBD2
CDR3: CASSQVSRGPPYEQYF; DNA: TGTGCCAGCAGCCAAGTCAGCCGAGGGCCCCCCTACGAGCAGTACTTC; V: TRBV14; J: TRBJ2-7; size: NA; D: NA
CDR3: CASSLYPGTGNEQFF; DNA: TGTGCCAGCAGTTTATACCCCGGGACGGGAAATGAGCAGTTCTTC; V: TRBV28; J: TRBJ2-1; size: NA; D: NA